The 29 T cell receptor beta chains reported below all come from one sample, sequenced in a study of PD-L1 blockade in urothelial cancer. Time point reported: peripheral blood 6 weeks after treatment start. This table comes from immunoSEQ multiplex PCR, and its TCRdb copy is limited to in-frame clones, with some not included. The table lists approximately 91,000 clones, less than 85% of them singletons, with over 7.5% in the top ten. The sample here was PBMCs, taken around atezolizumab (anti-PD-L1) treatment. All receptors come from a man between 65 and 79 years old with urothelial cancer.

This CDR3 reads CASSSGTDGNEKLFF. In nucleotides, the CDR3 is TGTGCCAGCAGCTCAGGGACTGATGGGAATGAAAAACTGTTTTTT. V gene TRBV9 combines with J gene TRBJ1-4, with a tentative D call TRBD1 (5 bases). Germline-derived CDR1 and CDR2 are SGDLS and YYNGEE. CDR3 length: 15 residues. Trimming took 4 bases from V and 5 from J, leaving 15 bases between them.

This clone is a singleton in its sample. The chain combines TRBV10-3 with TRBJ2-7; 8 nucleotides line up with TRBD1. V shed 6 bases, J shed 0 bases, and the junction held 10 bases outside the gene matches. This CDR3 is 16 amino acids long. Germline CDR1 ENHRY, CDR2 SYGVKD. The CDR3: CAISPTGQGGSYEQYF. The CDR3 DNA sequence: TGTGCCATCAGCCCCACTGGACAGGGCGGCTCCTACGAGCAGTACTTC.

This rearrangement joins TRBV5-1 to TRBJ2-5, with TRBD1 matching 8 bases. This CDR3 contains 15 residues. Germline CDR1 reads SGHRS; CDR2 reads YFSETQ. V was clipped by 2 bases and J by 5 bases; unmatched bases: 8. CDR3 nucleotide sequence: TGCGCCAGCAGCTTTTCTTCAGGGGGCACTGAGACCCAGTACTTC. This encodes CASSFSSGGTETQYF.

As DNA, the CDR3 is TGTGCCAGCAGCCAGGGACCTCAGGGGGCTTTCTTT. It encodes CASSQGPQGAFF. V is TRBV4-2 and J is TRBJ1-1; maybe TRBD1 (6 bases). CDR1 is LGHNA and CDR2 is YNFKEQ in the germline V gene. This CDR3 is built from 12 residues. V dropped 3 bases and J dropped 11 bases, with 13 bases sitting between them.

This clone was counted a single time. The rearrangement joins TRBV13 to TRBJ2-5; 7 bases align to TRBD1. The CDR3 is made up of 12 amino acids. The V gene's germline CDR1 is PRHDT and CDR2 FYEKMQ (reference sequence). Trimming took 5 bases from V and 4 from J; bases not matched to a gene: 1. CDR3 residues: CASSRGRETQYF. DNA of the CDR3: TGTGCCAGCAGCAGGGGGCGAGAGACCCAGTACTTC.

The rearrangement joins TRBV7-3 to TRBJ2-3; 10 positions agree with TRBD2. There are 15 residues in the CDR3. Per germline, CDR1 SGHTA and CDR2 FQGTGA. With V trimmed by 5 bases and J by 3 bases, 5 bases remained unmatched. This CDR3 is CASSATSGMTDTQYF. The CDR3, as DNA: TGTGCCAGCAGCGCCACTAGCGGGATGACAGATACGCAGTATTTT. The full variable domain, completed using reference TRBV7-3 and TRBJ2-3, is GAGVSQTPSNKVTEKGKYVELRCDPISGHTALYWYRQSLGQGPEFLIYFQGTGAADDSGLPNDRFFAVRPEGSVSTLKIQRTERGDSAVYLCASSATSGMTDTQYFGPGTRLTVL.

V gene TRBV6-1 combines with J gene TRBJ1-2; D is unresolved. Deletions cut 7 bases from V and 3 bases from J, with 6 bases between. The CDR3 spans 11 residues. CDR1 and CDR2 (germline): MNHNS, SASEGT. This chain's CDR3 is CASTRDYGYTF. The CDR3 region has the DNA TGTGCCAGCACGCGGGACTATGGCTACACCTTC.

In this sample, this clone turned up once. The CDR3 sequence is CASSSDRGSGNTIYF. The DNA of the CDR3 is TGCGCCAGCAGCTCCGACAGGGGATCTGGAAACACCATATATTTT. V is TRBV5-1 and J is TRBJ1-3, with 8 bases matching TRBD1. Trimming took 3 bases from V and 1 from J; bases not matched to a gene: 3. CDR3 length: 15 amino acids. Germline-derived CDR1 and CDR2 are SGHRS and YFSETQ.

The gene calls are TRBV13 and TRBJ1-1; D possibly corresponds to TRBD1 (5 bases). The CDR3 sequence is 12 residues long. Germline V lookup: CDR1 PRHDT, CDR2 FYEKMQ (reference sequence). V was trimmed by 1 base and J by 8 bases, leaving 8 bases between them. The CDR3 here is CASSLVGGEAFF. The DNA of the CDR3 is TGTGCCAGCAGCTTAGTGGGGGGAGAAGCTTTCTTT.

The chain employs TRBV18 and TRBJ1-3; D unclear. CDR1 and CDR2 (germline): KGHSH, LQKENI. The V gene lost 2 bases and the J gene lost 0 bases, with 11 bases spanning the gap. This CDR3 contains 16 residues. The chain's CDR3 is CASSPGGPNSGNTIYF. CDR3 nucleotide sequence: TGTGCCAGCTCACCAGGAGGGCCGAACTCTGGAAACACCATATATTTT.

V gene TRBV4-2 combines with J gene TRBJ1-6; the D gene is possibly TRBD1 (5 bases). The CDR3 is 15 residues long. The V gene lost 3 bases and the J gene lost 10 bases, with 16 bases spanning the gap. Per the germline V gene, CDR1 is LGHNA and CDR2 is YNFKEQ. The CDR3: CASSQDAGLRSPLHF. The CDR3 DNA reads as TGTGCCAGCAGCCAGGACGCAGGGTTACGCTCACCCCTCCACTTT.

In nucleotides, the CDR3 is TGTGCCAGCAGCCTCGGGACAGTAATGAACACTGAAGCTTTCTTT. Encoded protein: CASSLGTVMNTEAFF. The J gene is TRBJ1-1, the V gene TRBV7-3, with TRBD1 identical over 7 bases. Trimming took 5 bases from V and 0 from J; bases not matched to a gene: 6. The CDR3 spans 15 residues. CDR1 is SGHTA and CDR2 is FQGTGA in the germline V gene.

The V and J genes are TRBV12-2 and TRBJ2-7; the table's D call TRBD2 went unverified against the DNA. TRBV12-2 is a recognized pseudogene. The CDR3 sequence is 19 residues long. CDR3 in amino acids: CASRGEGGLAGGSSYEQYF. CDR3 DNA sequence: TGTGCAAGTCGAGGGGAGGGGGGGCTAGCGGGAGGGAGCTCCTACGAGCAGTACTTC.

The CDR3 sequence is CASTRGMDSPLHF. The CDR3 DNA follows: TGTGCCAGTACCCGCGGGATGGATTCACCCCTCCACTTT. The chain couples TRBV19 to TRBJ1-6; no firm D call. CDR1 is LNHDA, CDR2 SQIVND, per germline (reference sequence). The CDR3 runs to 13 residues. V was cut by 7 bases and J by 8 bases, with 12 bases left in between.

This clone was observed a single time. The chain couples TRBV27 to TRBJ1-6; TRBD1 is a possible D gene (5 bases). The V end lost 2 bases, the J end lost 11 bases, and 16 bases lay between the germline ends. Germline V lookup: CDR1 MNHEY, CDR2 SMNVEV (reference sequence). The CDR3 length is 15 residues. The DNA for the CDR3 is TGTGCCAGCAGTTTAGCCTCCGGGGGAAGGGCACCCCTCCACTTT. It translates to CASSLASGGRAPLHF.

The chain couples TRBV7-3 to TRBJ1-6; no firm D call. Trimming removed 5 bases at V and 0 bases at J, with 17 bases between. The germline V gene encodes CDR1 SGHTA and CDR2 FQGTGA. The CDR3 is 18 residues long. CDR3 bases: TGTGCCAGCAGCACCCCCGGGTCCCTAGTCTCCTATAATTCACCCCTCCACTTT. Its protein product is CASSTPGSLVSYNSPLHF.

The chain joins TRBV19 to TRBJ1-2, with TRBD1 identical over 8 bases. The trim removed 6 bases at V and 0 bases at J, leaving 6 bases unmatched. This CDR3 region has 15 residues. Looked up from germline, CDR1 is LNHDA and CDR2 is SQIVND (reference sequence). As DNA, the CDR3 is TGTGCCAGTAGAGAAACAGGGGGAGCTAACTATGGCTACACCTTC. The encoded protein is CASRETGGANYGYTF.

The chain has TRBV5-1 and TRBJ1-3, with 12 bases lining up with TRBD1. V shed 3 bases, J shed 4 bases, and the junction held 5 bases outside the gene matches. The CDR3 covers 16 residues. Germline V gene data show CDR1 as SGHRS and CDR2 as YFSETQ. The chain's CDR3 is CASSSSGTGGGNTIYF. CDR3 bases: TGCGCCAGCAGCTCATCCGGGACAGGGGGCGGAAACACCATATATTTT.

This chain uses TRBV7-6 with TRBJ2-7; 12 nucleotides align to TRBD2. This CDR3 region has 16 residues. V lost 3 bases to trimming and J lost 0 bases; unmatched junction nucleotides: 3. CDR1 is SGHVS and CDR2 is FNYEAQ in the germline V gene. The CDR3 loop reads CASSFPTSGGSYEQYF. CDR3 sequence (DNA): TGTGCCAGCAGCTTTCCGACTAGCGGGGGCTCCTACGAGCAGTACTTC. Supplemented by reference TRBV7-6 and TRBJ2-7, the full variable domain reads GAGVSQSPRYKVTKRGQDVALRCDPISGHVSLYWYRQALGQGPEFLTYFNYEAQQDKSGLPNDRFSAERPEGSISTLTIQRTEQRDSAMYRCASSFPTSGGSYEQYFGPGTRLTVT.

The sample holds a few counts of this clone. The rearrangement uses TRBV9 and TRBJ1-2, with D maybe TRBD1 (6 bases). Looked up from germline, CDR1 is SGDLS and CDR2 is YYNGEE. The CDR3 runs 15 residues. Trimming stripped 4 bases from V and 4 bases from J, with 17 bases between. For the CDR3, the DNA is TGTGCCAGCAGCCCCCGACAGGATCATCTCTATGGCTACACCTTC. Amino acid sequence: CASSPRQDHLYGYTF.

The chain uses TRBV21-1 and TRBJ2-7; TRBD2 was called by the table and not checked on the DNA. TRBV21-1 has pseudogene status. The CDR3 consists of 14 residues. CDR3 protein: CASRPGGLGYEQYF. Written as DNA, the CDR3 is TGTGCCAGCAGACCCGGGGGACTGGGGTACGAGCAGTACTTC.

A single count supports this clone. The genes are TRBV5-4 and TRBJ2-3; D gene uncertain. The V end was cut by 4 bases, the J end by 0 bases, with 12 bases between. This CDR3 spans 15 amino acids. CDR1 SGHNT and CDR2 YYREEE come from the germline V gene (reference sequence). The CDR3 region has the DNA TGTGCCAGCAGCCCCGGCTTCGGGAGCACAGATACGCAGTATTTT. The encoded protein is CASSPGFGSTDTQYF. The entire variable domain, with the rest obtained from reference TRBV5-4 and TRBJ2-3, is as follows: ETGVTQSPTHLIKTRGQQVTLRCSSQSGHNTVSWYQQALGQGPQFIFQYYREEENGRGNFPPRFSGLQFPNYSSELNVNALELDDSALYLCASSPGFGSTDTQYFGPGTRLTVL.

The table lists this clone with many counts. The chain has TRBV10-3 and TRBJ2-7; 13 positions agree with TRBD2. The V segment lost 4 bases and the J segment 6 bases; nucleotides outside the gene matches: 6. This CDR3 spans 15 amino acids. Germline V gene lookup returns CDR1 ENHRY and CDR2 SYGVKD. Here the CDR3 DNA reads TGTGCCATCAGTGGAGCAACTAGCGGGAGGGTCGAGCAGTACTTC. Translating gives CAISGATSGRVEQYF.

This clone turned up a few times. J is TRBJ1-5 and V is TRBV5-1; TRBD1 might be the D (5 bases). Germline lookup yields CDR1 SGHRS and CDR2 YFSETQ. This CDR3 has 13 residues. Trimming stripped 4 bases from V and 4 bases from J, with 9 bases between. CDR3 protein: CASSPEGNQPQHF. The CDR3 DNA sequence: TGCGCCAGCAGCCCGGAGGGGAATCAGCCCCAGCATTTT.

The CDR3 DNA is TGCAGTCTAGGGGTCCCTGGTGGCTACACCTTC. Its protein product is CSLGVPGGYTF. V and J are TRBV20-1 and TRBJ1-2; D is perhaps TRBD1 (5 bases). The germline V gene has CDR1 DFQATT and CDR2 SNEGSKA (reference sequence). The ends were cut back, 8 bases at V and 7 bases at J, with 14 bases in the middle. The CDR3 totals 11 residues.

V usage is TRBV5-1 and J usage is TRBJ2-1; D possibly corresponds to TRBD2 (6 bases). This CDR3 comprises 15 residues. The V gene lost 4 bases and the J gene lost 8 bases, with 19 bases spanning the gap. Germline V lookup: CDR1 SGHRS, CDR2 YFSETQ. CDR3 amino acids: CASSPLASRRDEQFF. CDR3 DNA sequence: TGCGCCAGCAGCCCTCTAGCGTCCAGGAGGGATGAGCAGTTCTTC. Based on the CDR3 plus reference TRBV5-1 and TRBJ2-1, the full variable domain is KAGVTQTPRYLIKTRGQQVTLSCSPISGHRSVSWYQQTPGQGLQFLFEYFSETQRNKGNFPGRFSGRQFSNSRSEMNVSTLELGDSALYLCASSPLASRRDEQFFGPGTRLTVL.

Here the CDR3 DNA reads TGTGCCAGCAGTGTGGACAGGGGGTCAAATACGCAGTATTTT. Protein product: CASSVDRGSNTQYF. The gene calls are TRBV6-1 and TRBJ2-3; the match to TRBD1 covers 10 bases. The CDR3 runs to 14 residues. J gave up 7 bases and V 4 bases, and 5 bases lay outside the gene matches. CDR1 is MNHNS and CDR2 is SASEGT in the germline V gene.

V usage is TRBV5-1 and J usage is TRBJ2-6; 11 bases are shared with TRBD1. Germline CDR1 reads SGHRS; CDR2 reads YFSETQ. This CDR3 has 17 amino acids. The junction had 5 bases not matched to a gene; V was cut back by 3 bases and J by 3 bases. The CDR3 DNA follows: TGCGCCAGCAGCTCCCGGGACAGGGGGAGTGGGGCCAACGTCCTGACTTTC. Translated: CASSSRDRGSGANVLTF.

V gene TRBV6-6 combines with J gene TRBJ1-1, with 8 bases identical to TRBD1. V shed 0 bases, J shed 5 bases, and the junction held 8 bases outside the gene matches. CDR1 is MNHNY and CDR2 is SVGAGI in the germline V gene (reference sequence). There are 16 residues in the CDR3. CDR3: CASSYSLGQGGTEAFF. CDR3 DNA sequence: TGTGCCAGCAGTTACTCCCTAGGACAGGGAGGGACTGAAGCTTTCTTT.